This T cell receptor (beta chain) was found in a study of cytomegalovirus exposure and HLA in healthy donors. Study-level findings and limits: Researchers reported that a few CMV-associated chains were confirmed in vitro as CMV antigen-specific. The authors listed over 150 TCR beta chains as cytomegalovirus-associated. Subsequent analysis showed first-cohort TCR clusters tending to co-occur in 120 or so validation repertoires. Among TCR sequences, most were rare, though some public TCRs appeared in many donors.

Repertoires were generated with immunoSEQ multiplex PCR, while TCRdb's copy carries only in-frame clones and drops some. Here the sample spans 150,000 or so clones, around nine tenths being singletons. Germline V gene sequence: CDR1 MRHNA, CDR2 SNTAGT. This CDR3 has 17 amino acids. The J segment lost 7 bases and the V segment lost 7 bases, leaving 19 bases of the junction unmatched. Of note for this clone: Its matching antigen is unknown.

This chain links TRBV6-4 with TRBJ1-5, with TRBD1 identical over 7 bases. The clonotype comes from a man aged 18-30 years in good health and CMV-seropositive. Material: PBMCs. The CDR3 protein is CASNPTGFRGRGQPQHF. The DNA of the CDR3 is TGTGCCAGCAACCCGACAGGGTTCCGTGGACGAGGCCAGCCCCAGCATTTT.